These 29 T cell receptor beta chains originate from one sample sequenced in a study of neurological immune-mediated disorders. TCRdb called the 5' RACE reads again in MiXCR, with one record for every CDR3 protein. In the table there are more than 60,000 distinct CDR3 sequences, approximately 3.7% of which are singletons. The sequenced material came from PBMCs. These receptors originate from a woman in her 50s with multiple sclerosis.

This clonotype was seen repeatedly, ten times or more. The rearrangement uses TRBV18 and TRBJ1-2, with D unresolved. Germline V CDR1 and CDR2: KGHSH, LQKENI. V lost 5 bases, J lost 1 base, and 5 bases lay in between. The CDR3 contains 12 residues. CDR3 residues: CASSGINYGYTF. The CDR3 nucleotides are TGTGCCAGCTCAGGAATTAACTATGGCTACACCTTC. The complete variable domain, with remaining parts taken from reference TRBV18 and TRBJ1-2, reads NAGVMQNPRHLVRRRGQEARLRCSPMKGHSHVYWYRQLPEEGLKFMVYLQKENIIDESGMPKERFSAEFPKEGPSILRIQQVVRGDSAAYFCASSGINYGYTFGSGTRLTVV.

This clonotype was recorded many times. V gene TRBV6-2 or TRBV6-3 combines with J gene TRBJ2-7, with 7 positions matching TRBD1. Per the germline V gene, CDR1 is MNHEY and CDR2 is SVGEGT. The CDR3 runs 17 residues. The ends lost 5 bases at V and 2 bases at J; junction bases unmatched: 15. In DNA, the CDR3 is TGTGCCAGCAGTCCACCCACGGGACAGTCGAAGCCCTACGAGCAGTACTTC. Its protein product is CASSPPTGQSKPYEQYF.

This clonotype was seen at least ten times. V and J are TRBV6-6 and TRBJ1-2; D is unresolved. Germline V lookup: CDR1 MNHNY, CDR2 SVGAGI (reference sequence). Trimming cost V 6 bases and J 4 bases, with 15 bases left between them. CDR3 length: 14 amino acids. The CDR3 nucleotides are TGTGCCAGCAGCCCCATCGAGGGCGTCTATGGCTACACCTTC. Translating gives CASSPIEGVYGYTF.

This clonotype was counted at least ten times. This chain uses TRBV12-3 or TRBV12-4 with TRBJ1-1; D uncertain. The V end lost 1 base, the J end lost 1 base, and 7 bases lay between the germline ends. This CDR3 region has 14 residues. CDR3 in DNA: TGTGCCAGCAGTTTAGTTGCCCGGAACACTGAAGCTTTCTTT. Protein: CASSLVARNTEAFF.

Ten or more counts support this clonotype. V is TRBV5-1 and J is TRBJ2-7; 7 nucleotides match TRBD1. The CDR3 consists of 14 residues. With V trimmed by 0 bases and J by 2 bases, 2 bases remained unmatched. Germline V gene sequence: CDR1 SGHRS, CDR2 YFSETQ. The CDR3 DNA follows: TGCGCCAGCAGCTTGGGGGACAGCCCCTACGAGCAGTACTTC. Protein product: CASSLGDSPYEQYF.

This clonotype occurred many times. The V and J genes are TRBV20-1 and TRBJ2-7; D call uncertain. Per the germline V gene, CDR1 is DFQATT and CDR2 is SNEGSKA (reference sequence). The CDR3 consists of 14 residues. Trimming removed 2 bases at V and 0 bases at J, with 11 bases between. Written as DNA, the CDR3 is TGCAGTGCTAGACCGCAGGTCTCCTCCTACGAGCAGTACTTC. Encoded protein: CSARPQVSSYEQYF.

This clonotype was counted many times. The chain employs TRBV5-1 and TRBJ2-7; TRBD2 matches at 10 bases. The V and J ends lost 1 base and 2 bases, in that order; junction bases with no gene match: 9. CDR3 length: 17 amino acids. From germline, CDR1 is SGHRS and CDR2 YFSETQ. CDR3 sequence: CASSLNPSTSGAYEQYF. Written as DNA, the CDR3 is TGCGCCAGCAGCTTGAATCCCTCCACTAGCGGGGCCTACGAGCAGTACTTC.

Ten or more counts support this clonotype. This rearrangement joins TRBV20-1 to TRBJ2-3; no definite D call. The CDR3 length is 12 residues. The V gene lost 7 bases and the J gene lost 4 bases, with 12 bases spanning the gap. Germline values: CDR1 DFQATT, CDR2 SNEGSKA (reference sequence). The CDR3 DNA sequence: TGCAGTGGGAAAGCGACCTCAGATACGCAGTATTTT. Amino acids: CSGKATSDTQYF.

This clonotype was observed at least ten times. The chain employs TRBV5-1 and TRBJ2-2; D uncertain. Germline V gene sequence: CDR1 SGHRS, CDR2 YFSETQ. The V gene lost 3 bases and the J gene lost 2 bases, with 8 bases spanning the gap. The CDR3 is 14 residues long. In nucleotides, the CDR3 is TGCGCCAGCAGCTATGATGGAAACACCGGGGAGCTGTTTTTT. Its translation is CASSYDGNTGELFF.

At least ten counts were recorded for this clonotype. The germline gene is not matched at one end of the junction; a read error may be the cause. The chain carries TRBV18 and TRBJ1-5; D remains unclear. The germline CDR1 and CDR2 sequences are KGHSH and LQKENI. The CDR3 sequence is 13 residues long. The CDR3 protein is CASSPKADQPQNF. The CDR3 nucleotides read TGTGCCAGCTCACCCAAGGCGGATCAGCCCCAGAATTTT.

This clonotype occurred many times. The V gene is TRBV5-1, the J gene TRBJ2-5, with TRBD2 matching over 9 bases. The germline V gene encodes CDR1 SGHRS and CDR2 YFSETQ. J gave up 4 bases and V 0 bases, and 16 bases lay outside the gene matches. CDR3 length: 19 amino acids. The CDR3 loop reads CASSLEGGRASDRVETQYF. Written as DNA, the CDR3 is TGCGCCAGCAGCTTGGAGGGCGGGAGGGCCTCGGATCGGGTAGAGACCCAGTACTTC.

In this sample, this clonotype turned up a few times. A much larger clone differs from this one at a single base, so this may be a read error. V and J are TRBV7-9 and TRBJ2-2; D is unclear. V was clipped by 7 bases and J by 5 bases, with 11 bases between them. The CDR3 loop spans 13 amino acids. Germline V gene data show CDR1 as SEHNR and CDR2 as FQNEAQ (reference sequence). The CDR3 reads CASIIRKTGELFF. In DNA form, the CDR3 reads TGTGCCAGCATTATCCGAAAGACCGGGGAGCTGTTTTTT.

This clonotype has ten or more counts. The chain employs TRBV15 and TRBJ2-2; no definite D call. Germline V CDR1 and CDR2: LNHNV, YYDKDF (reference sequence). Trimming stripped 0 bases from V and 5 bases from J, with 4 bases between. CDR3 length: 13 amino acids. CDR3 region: CATSRDRTGELFF. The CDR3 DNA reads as TGTGCCACCAGCAGAGACAGGACCGGGGAGCTGTTTTTT.

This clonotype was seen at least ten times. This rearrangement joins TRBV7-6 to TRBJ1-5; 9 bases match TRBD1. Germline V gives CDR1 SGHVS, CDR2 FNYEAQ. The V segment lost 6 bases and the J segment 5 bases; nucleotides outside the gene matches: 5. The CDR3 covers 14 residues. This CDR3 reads CASSLTGGYQPQHF. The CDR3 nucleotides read TGTGCCAGCAGTCTTACAGGGGGCTATCAGCCCCAGCATTTT.

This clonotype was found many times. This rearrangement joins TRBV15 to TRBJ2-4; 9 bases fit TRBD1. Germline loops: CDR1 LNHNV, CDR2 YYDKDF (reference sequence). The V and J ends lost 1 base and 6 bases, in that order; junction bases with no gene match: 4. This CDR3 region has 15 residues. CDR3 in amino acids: CATSRVGGQGNIQYF. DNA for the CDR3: TGTGCCACCAGCAGAGTGGGGGGACAGGGAAACATTCAGTACTTC.

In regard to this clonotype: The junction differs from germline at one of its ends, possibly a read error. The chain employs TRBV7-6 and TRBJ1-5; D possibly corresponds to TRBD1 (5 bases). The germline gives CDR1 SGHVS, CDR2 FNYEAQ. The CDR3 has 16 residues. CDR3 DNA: TGTGCCAGCAGCTTAGCGCTTAGGGGAAGCAATCAGCCCCAGAATTTT. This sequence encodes CASSLALRGSNQPQNF. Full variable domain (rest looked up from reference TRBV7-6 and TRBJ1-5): GAGVSQSPRYKVTKRGQDVALRCDPISGHVSLYWYRQALGQGPEFLTYFNYEAQQDKSGLPNDRFSAERPEGSISTLTIQRTEQRDSAMYRCASSLALRGSNQPQNFGDGTRLSIL.

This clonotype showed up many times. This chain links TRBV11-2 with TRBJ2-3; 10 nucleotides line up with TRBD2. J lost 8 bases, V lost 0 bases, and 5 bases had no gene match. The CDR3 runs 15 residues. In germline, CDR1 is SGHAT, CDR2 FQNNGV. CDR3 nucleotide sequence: TGTGCCAGCAGCTTAGATTGGCTAGCGGGAGTTACGCAGTATTTT. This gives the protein CASSLDWLAGVTQYF.

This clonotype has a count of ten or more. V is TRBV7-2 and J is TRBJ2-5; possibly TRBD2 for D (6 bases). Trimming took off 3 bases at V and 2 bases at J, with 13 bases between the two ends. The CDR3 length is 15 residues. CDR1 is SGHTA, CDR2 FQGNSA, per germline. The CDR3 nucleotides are TGTGCCAGCAGCTTTAGCGGTAATCTTCAAGAGACCCAGTACTTC. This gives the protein CASSFSGNLQETQYF.

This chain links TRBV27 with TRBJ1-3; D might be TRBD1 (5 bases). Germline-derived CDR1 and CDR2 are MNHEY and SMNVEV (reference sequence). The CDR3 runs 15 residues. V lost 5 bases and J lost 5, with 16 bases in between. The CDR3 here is CASSPTPGPRNTIYF. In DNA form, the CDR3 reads TGTGCCAGCAGTCCCACCCCGGGACCGAGAAACACCATATATTTT.

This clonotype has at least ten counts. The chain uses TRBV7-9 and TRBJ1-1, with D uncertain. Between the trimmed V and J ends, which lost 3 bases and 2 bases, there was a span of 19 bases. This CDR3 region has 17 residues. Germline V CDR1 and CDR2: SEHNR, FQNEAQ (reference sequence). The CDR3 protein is CASSFSSTGLYNTEAFF. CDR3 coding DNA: TGTGCCAGCAGCTTCAGCAGTACGGGTCTTTACAACACTGAAGCTTTCTTT.

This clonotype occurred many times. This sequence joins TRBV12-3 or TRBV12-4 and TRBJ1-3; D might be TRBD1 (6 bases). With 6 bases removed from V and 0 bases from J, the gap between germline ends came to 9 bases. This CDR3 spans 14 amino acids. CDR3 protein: CASSMTGSGNTIYF. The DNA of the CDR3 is TGTGCCAGCAGCATGACAGGCTCTGGAAACACCATATATTTT.

CDR3 sequence reads: CASSSLDRENTEAFF. The CDR3 nucleotides read TGTGCCAGCAGCTCACTAGACAGGGAGAACACTGAAGCTTTCTTT. The genes are TRBV7-3 and TRBJ1-1; 7 positions agree with TRBD1. The ends lost 4 bases at V and 1 base at J; junction bases unmatched: 6. Germline V gene lookup returns CDR1 SGHTA and CDR2 FQGTGA. The CDR3 sequence is 15 residues long.

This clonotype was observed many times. CDR3 in amino acids: CSACEGTAPSDTQYF. The CDR3 nucleotides are TGCAGTGCTTGTGAAGGGACAGCTCCCTCAGATACGCAGTATTTT. V usage is TRBV20-1 and J usage is TRBJ2-3, with 7 bases fitting TRBD1. V was pared by 5 bases and J by 4 bases, with 12 bases of the junction left unmatched. The CDR3 contains 15 residues. Germline CDR1 is DFQATT and CDR2 is SNEGSKA (reference sequence).

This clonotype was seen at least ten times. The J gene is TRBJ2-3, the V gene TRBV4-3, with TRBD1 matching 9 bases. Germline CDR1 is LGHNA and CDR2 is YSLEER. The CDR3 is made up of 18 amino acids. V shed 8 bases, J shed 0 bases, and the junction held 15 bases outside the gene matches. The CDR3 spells CASSTSVDRGTSTDTQYF. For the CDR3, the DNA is TGCGCCAGCTCCACGTCGGTGGACAGGGGCACTAGCACAGATACGCAGTATTTT.

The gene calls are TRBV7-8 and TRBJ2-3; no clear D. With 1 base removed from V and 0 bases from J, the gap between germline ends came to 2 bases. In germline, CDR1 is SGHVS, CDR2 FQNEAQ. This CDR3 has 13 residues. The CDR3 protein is CASSLDSTDTQYF. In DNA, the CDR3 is TGTGCCAGCAGCTTAGACAGCACAGATACGCAGTATTTT.

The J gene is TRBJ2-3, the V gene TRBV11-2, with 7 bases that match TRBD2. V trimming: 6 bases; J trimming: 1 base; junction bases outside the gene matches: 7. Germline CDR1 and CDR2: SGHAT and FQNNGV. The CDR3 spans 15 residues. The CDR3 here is CASSRPSGGTDTQYF. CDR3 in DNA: TGTGCCAGCAGTCGTCCTAGCGGAGGCACAGATACGCAGTATTTT.

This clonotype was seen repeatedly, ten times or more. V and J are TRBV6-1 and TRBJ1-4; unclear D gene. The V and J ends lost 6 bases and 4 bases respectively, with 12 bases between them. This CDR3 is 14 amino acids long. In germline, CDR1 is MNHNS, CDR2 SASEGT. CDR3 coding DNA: TGTGCCAGCAGCGAGGCCCGCCTTAATGAAAAACTGTTTTTT. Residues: CASSEARLNEKLFF.

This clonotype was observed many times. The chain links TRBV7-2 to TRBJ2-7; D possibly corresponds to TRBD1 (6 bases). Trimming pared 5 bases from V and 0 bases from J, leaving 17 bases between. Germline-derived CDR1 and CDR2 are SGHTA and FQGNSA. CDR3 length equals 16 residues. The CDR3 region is CASSMDSWGISYEQYF. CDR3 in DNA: TGTGCCAGCAGCATGGACAGTTGGGGGATCTCCTACGAGCAGTACTTC.

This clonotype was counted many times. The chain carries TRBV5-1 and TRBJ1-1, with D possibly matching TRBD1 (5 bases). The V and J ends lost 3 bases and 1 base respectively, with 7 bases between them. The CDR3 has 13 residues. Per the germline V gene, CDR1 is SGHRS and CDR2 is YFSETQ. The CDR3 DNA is TGCGCCAGCAGCTGGGGGAAGAACACTGAAGCTTTCTTT. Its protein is CASSWGKNTEAFF.